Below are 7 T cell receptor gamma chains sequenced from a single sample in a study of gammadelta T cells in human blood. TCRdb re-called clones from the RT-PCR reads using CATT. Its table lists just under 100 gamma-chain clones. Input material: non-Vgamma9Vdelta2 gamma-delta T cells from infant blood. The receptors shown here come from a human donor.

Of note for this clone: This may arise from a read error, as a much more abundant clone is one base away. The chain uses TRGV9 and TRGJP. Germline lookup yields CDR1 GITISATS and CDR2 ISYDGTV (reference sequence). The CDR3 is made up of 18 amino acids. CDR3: CAWWDHLSVKLGKKIKVF. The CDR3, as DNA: TGTGCCTGGTGGGATCATCTGTCGGTGAAGTTGGGCAAAAAAATCAAGGTATTT.

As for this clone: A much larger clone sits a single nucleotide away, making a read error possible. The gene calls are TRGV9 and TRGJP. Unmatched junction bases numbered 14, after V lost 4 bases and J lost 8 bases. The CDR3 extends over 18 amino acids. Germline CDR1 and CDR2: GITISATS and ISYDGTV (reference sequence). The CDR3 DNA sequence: TGTGCCTTGTGGGATCATCTGTCGGCGAAGTTGGGCAAAAAAATCAAGGTATTT. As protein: CALWDHLSAKLGKKIKVF.

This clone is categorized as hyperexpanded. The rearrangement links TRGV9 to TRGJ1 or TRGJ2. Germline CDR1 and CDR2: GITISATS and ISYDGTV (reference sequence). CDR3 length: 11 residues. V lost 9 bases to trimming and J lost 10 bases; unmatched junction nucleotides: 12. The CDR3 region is CALHKAKKKLF. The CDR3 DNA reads TGTGCCTTGCACAAGGCGAAGAAGAAACTCTTT.

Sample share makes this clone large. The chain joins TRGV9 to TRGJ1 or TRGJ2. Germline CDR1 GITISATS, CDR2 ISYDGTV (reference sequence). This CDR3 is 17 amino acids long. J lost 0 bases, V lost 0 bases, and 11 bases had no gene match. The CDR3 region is CALWEVPRTPNYYKKLF. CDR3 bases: TGTGCCTTGTGGGAGGTGCCGAGGACCCCGAATTATTATAAGAAACTCTTT.

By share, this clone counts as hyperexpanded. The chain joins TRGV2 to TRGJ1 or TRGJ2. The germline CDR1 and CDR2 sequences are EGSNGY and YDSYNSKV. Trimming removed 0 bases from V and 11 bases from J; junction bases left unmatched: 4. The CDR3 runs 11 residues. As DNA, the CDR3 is TGTGCCACCTGGGACGGGCTCGAGAAACTCTTT. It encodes CATWDGLEKLF.

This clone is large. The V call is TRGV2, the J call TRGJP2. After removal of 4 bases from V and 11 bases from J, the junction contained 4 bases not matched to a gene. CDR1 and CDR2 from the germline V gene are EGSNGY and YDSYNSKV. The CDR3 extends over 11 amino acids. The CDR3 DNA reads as TGTGCCACCTGGGATGACTGGATCAAGACGTTT. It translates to CATWDDWIKTF.

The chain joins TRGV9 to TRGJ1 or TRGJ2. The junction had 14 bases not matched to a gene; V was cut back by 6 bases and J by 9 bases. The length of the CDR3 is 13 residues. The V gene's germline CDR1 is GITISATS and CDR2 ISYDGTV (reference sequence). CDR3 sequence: CALWWDGVIKKLF. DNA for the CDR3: TGTGCCTTGTGGTGGGACGGTGTTATTAAGAAACTCTTT.